These T cell receptor beta chains were read from a single sample in a study of shared clonotypes between healthy human individuals. Data came from immunoSEQ multiplex PCR; TCRdb stores just in-frame clones and leaves some out. The sample yields about 1.1 million clones, approximately 80% seen once. Sequencing was carried out using memory CD4+ T cells from PBMCs. Receptors originate from a man aged 18 to 29 in good health. Some clones in this sample may be carry-over from other donors' samples. Each CDR3 is given with its conserved first and last residue. A D gene is named only where the DNA matches it firmly. Rows may omit the clone size; those that give it use once, few, many or a size class.

CDR3 DNA	CDR3 protein	CDR3 length	D gene	J gene	V gene	clone size
TGTGCCTGGAGTGTCGGAGCGGGATTTTCAGATACGCAGTATTTT	CAWSVGAGFSDTQYF	15	TRBD2	TRBJ2-3	TRBV30	-
TGTGCCAGCGGAACTAGCGGGGGCCCTAACGAGCAGTACTTC	CASGTSGGPNEQYF	14	TRBD2	TRBJ2-7	TRBV4-2	-
TGTGCCAGTAGTAAAGGGATCATGAACACTGAAGCTTTCTTT	CASSKGIMNTEAFF	14	-	TRBJ1-1	TRBV19	-
TGTGCCAGCAGCTCTGGCAGGGGGTACACAGATACGCAGTATTTT	CASSSGRGYTDTQYF	15	TRBD1	TRBJ2-3	TRBV11-3	-
TGTGCCAGCAGCTTAATTAAAGACACTGAAGCTTTCTTT	CASSLIKDTEAFF	13	-	TRBJ1-1	TRBV7-3	-
TGTGCCAGCAGCAGGGGGCTAGCTGAAGCTTTCTTT	CASSRGLAEAFF	12	TRBD1	TRBJ1-1	TRBV2	-
TGTGCCAGCAGCACCTTCTCGGGAAACACTGAAGCTTTCTTT	CASSTFSGNTEAFF	14	-	TRBJ1-1	TRBV7-6	-
TGTGCCATCAGTGGTCCCGGACCCAGATCTGGAAACACCATATATTTT	CAISGPGPRSGNTIYF	16	-	TRBJ1-3	TRBV10-3	few
TGCAGCGAGACAGGGACAGGGGGTTCTCGCTACACCTTC	CSETGTGGSRYTF	13	TRBD1	TRBJ1-2	TRBV29-1	-
TGTGCCATCAGTGAGAGCGGTAACTCTGGGGCCAACGTCCTGACTTTC	CAISESGNSGANVLTF	16	-	TRBJ2-6	TRBV10-3	-
TGTGCCAGCAGCTTAGGGGCTAGCGGGAGGGCCCTTTCCTCCTACGAGCAGTACTTC	CASSLGASGRALSSYEQYF	19	TRBD2	TRBJ2-7	TRBV7-6	-
TGTGCCAGCTCACTTACAGGGCCGGACACTGAAGCTTTCTTT	CASSLTGPDTEAFF	14	-	TRBJ1-1	TRBV6-1	few
TGTGCCAGCAGTTCACAGGGGGATACGCAGTATTTT	CASSSQGDTQYF	12	TRBD1	TRBJ2-3	TRBV7-9	-
TGTGCCAGCAGCCCCGGGAATGTGAACACTGAAGCTTTCTTT	CASSPGNVNTEAFF	14	-	TRBJ1-1	TRBV7-9	-
TGTGCCAGCAGCCCGAACGGACAGTTTTACAATGAGCAGTTCTTC	CASSPNGQFYNEQFF	15	-	TRBJ2-1	TRBV9	-
TGTGCCAGCAGTTTGTATAGGGGACAAGAGACCCAGTACTTC	CASSLYRGQETQYF	14	-	TRBJ2-5	TRBV27	-
TGTGCCAGCAGTGAAGCGCGTAGCACAGATACGCAGTATTTT	CASSEARSTDTQYF	14	-	TRBJ2-3	TRBV6-1	-
TGTGCCAGCACTTCAGGGGGCGGCAATCAGCCCCAGCATTTT	CASTSGGGNQPQHF	14	TRBD1	TRBJ1-5	TRBV28	-
TGTGCCAGCACGAGAGGGGGGTTCCTTGACACTGAAGCTTTCTTT	CASTRGGFLDTEAFF	15	-	TRBJ1-1	TRBV7-9	-
TGTGCCAGCAACTCAAAAGCGGAGGACCTTAATCAGCCCCAGCATTTT	CASNSKAEDLNQPQHF	16	-	TRBJ1-5	TRBV21-1	few
TGTGCCAGCATGCGCGGGGGCCCAGTTAATGAAAAACTGTTTTTT	CASMRGGPVNEKLFF	15	-	TRBJ1-4	TRBV28	-
TGCGCCAGCAGCCTCGGGGGGAGCACAGATACGCAGTATTTT	CASSLGGSTDTQYF	14	TRBD2	TRBJ2-3	TRBV5-1	once
TGTGCCAGCAGTTACTTTTTGCCGGGAGTGGCCGGGGAGCTGTTTTTT	CASSYFLPGVAGELFF	16	-	TRBJ2-2	TRBV6-5	-
TGTGCCAGCAGCAGCTGGTATGAAGCTTTCTTT	CASSSWYEAFF	11	-	TRBJ1-1	TRBV5-6	-
TGTGCCAGCAGCATGGAAATTAGCACAGATACGCAGTATTTT	CASSMEISTDTQYF	14	-	TRBJ2-3	TRBV5-4	-